These 9 T cell receptor beta chains were sequenced from one sample in a study of cytomegalovirus exposure and HLA in healthy donors (TCRdb year 2017). The library was built by means of the immunoSEQ multiplex PCR assay. For the multiplex PCR, a mixture combining 60 forward primers for TCR Vbeta segments and 13 reverse primers for TCR Jbeta segments was used. Drawn from immuneACCESS, this table holds only the in-frame rearrangements with V and J called that TCRdb kept. Clones are partly lost; checked studies trace under half to an unresolved V gene and leave the rest unexplained. The sample yields around 90,000 clones; 70% to 80% were counted once. The top ten clonotypes cover 0.5% to 0.65% of the sample. The sample comprised PBMCs. The source is a man aged 30 to 45 in good health and CMV-seronegative.

The chain links TRBV27 to TRBJ2-1, with TRBD1 matching over 8 bases. Per germline, CDR1 MNHEY and CDR2 SMNVEV (reference sequence). The CDR3 sequence is 12 residues long. V was pared by 6 bases and J by 9 bases, with 4 bases of the junction left unmatched. The CDR3 protein is CASRSGGGEQFF. CDR3 bases: TGTGCCAGCAGGTCAGGGGGCGGTGAGCAGTTCTTC.

The rearrangement joins TRBV18 to TRBJ2-7; 9 nucleotides match TRBD1. This CDR3 region has 13 residues. With V trimmed by 5 bases and J by 7 bases, 6 bases remained unmatched. The germline gives CDR1 KGHSH, CDR2 LQKENI. The CDR3 bases are TGTGCCAGCTCATCCGGACAGGGGTCGGAGCAGTACGTC. It translates to CASSSGQGSEQYV.

The V call is TRBV6-5, the J call TRBJ2-5; 8 nucleotides align to TRBD1. Germline values: CDR1 MNHEY, CDR2 SVGAGI. The CDR3 spans 15 residues. V gave up 5 bases and J gave up 1 base; unmatched junction bases: 6. Here the CDR3 DNA reads TGTGCCAGCAGTCCACATACAGGGGGCCAAGAGACCCAGTACTTC. This codes for CASSPHTGGQETQYF.

The chain carries TRBV11-2 and TRBJ1-1; no firm D call. V gave up 5 bases and J gave up 3 bases, with 7 bases separating them. The CDR3 contains 12 residues. CDR1 and CDR2 from the germline V gene are SGHAT and FQNNGV. In DNA, the CDR3 is TGTGCCAGCAGCCCCTTCGACACTGAAGCTTTCTTT. Protein product: CASSPFDTEAFF.

This sequence joins TRBV5-6 and TRBJ1-4; D gene unclear. The CDR3 covers 14 residues. CDR1 SGHDT and CDR2 YYEEEE come from the germline V gene. Trimming shortened V by 4 bases and J by 0 bases, and 7 bases separated the two germline ends. As DNA, the CDR3 is TGTGCCAGCAGCCCACTGACAACTAATGAAAAACTGTTTTTT. It encodes CASSPLTTNEKLFF.

The chain has TRBV7-2 and TRBJ1-6; D is uncertain. CDR3 length equals 14 residues. The germline V and J ends were trimmed by 4 bases and 10 bases, with 14 bases remaining between them. Germline CDR1 SGHTA, CDR2 FQGNSA. DNA for the CDR3: TGTGCCAGCAGCTCCGGAACGGGGTCATCACCCCTCCACTTT. As protein: CASSSGTGSSPLHF.

V and J are TRBV5-8 and TRBJ1-2, with D possibly TRBD1 on 5 matching bases. With 4 bases removed from V and 8 bases from J, the gap between germline ends came to 24 bases. The CDR3 contains 16 residues. The germline CDR1 and CDR2 sequences are SGHTS and YDEGEE. In nucleotides, the CDR3 is TGTGCCAGCAGCCGGGGGAGGTTGCAGGGAGGATCCGGCTACACCTTC. Protein sequence: CASSRGRLQGGSGYTF.

This clone showed up just a few times. J is TRBJ1-1 and V is TRBV5-1; D is perhaps TRBD1 (6 bases). The germline CDR1 and CDR2 sequences are SGHRS and YFSETQ. V was trimmed by 0 bases and J by 4 bases, leaving 13 bases between them. This CDR3 contains 15 residues. The CDR3 is CASSLELQGSTEAFF. The CDR3, as DNA: TGCGCCAGCAGCTTGGAACTACAGGGTAGCACTGAAGCTTTCTTT.

J is TRBJ1-1 and V is TRBV2; TRBD1 agrees at 7 bases. CDR3 length: 12 amino acids. The V gene's germline CDR1 is SNHLY and CDR2 FYNNEI. V lost 6 bases and J lost 4; bases outside the gene matches: 2. DNA of the CDR3: TGTGCCAGCAGCACAGGGGCCACTGAAGCTTTCTTT. This sequence encodes CASSTGATEAFF. Variable domain in full (rest from reference TRBV2 and TRBJ1-1): EPEVTQTPSHQVTQMGQEVILRCVPISNHLYFYWYRQILGQKVEFLVSFYNNEISEKSEIFDDQFSVERPDGSNFTLKIRSTKLEDSAMYFCASSTGATEAFFGQGTRLTVV.